This T cell receptor beta chain was identified in a study of blood T cell repertoires in COVID-19. Assay: immunoSEQ multiplex PCR; the TCRdb copy retains only in-frame clones and omits some. This sample has some 190,000 clones, with about 88% found just once. This CDR3 comprises 14 residues. V lost 2 bases, J lost 1 base, and 8 bases lay in between. CDR1 is SGHVS, CDR2 FQNEAQ, per germline. The chain recombines TRBV7-8 with TRBJ1-1, with D unresolved. The TCR sequence derives from a woman aged 40 to 49 in a cohort exposed to, infected with or recovered from COVID-19 (not recorded which). The sequenced material came from PBMCs or T cells enriched from blood (not recorded which). DNA of the CDR3: TGTGCCAGCAGCTTAAGCTTGAGGAACACTGAAGCTTTCTTT. It is translated as CASSLSLRNTEAFF.